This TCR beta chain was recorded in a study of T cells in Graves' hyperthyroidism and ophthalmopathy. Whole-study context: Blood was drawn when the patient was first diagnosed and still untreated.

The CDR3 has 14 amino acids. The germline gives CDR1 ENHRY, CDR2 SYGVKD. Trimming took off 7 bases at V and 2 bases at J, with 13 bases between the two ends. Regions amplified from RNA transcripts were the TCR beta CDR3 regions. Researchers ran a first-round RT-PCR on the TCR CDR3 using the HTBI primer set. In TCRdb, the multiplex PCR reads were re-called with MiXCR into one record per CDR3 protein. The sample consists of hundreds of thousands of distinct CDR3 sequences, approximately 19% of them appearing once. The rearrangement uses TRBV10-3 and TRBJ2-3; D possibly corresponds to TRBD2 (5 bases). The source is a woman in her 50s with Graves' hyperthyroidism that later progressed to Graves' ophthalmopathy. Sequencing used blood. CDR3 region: CAIMDRGNTDTQYF. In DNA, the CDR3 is TGTGCCATCATGGATCGGGGAAACACAGATACGCAGTATTTT.